These 29 T cell receptor beta chains came from one sample sequenced in a study of blood T cells in healthy people across ages. PCR was performed a second time for roughly 7 to 11 cycles using a sample-barcoded 5' primer and a J-beta primer mix. TCRdb passed the 5' RACE reads through MiXCR, listing each CDR3 protein once. Of around 600,000 distinct CDR3 sequences detected, roughly 48% appear once; the ten largest clones hold about 22%. Sequencing input: blood. Every receptor here comes from a man at least 80 years old in good health.

This clonotype showed up many times. V is TRBV6-5 and J is TRBJ2-3, with D perhaps TRBD1 (7 bases). The CDR3 extends over 14 amino acids. V was clipped by 6 bases and J by 6 bases, with 16 bases between them. Germline V gene data show CDR1 as MNHEY and CDR2 as SVGAGI. The CDR3, as DNA: TGTGCCAGCAGACCACAGGGGAGGAGGGATACGCAGTATTTT. The encoded protein is CASRPQGRRDTQYF.

This clonotype was picked up a small number of times. The V gene is TRBV10-3, the J gene TRBJ1-2; D remains unclear. V was clipped by 0 bases and J by 5 bases, with 13 bases between them. In germline, CDR1 is ENHRY, CDR2 SYGVKD. The CDR3 has 15 residues. The CDR3: CAISESSVRTYGYTF. In DNA, the CDR3 is TGTGCCATCAGTGAGTCGAGCGTCAGGACGTATGGCTACACCTTC.

This clonotype was seen only a few times. The chain recombines TRBV28 with TRBJ2-7, with 8 bases aligning to TRBD1. There are 15 residues in the CDR3. V gave up 6 bases and J gave up 7 bases; unmatched junction bases: 14. Germline CDR1 and CDR2: MDHEN and SYDVKM. CDR3: CASSRHRTGFREQYF. The CDR3 bases are TGTGCCAGCAGCCGACACAGGACAGGGTTTAGGGAGCAGTACTTC.

For the CDR3, the DNA is TGTGCCAGCAGTGAATATTCGGGCAATGAGCAGTTCTTC. As protein: CASSEYSGNEQFF. This chain uses TRBV25-1 with TRBJ2-1; D not resolved. Germline V gives CDR1 MGHDK, CDR2 SYGVNS. Trimming pared 0 bases from V and 6 bases from J, leaving 6 bases between. This CDR3 has 13 amino acids.

The chain is built from TRBV9 and TRBJ2-5; 8 positions agree with TRBD2. After removal of 2 bases from V and 4 bases from J, the junction contained 10 bases not matched to a gene. Germline CDR1 SGDLS, CDR2 YYNGEE. The CDR3 is made up of 16 amino acids. CDR3 DNA sequence: TGTGCCAGCAGCGTCCAAGCGGGAGTGGGTCGAGAGACCCAGTACTTC. Translating gives CASSVQAGVGRETQYF.

A note on this clonotype: A junction end diverges from the germline sequence, so it may reflect a read error. The V call is TRBV6-5, the J call TRBJ2-5; perhaps D is TRBD1 or TRBD2 (5 bases each). TRBJ2-7 matches the DNA end more closely, so the J call is doubtful. CDR1 and CDR2 (germline): MNHEY, SVGAGI. The CDR3 has 12 residues. This chain's CDR3 is CASREPIYEQYF. The CDR3 DNA follows: TGCGCCAGCAGGGAGCCGATCTACGAGCAGTACTTC.

This rearrangement joins TRBV11-2 to TRBJ1-2; 7 nucleotides agree with TRBD1. The CDR3 consists of 15 residues. Germline CDR1 SGHAT, CDR2 FQNNGV. V shed 5 bases, J shed 1 base, and the junction held 7 bases outside the gene matches. The CDR3, as DNA: TGTGCCAGCAGCGAGAACAGGGGTCGTAACTATGGCTACACCTTC. Translation gives CASSENRGRNYGYTF.

This clonotype was detected a few times. This chain uses TRBV20-1 with TRBJ2-5, with D perhaps assigned TRBD1 or TRBD2 (6 bases each). The length of the CDR3 is 14 residues. The germline CDR1 and CDR2 sequences are DFQATT and SNEGSKA (reference sequence). Between the trimmed V and J ends, which lost 6 bases and 2 bases, there was a span of 16 bases. The CDR3 protein is CSAPRGHGQETQYF. The DNA for the CDR3 is TGCAGTGCCCCCCGGGGGCACGGGCAAGAGACCCAGTACTTC.

The J gene is TRBJ2-1, the V gene TRBV29-1; 12 bases fit TRBD2. The junction had 4 bases not matched to a gene; V was cut back by 4 bases and J by 9 bases. CDR1 and CDR2 from the germline V gene are SQVTM and ANQGSEA. CDR3 length equals 13 residues. The CDR3 sequence is CSVASGGALEQFF. The CDR3 coding sequence is TGCAGCGTTGCTAGCGGGGGGGCCCTTGAGCAGTTCTTC.

This sequence joins TRBV7-9 and TRBJ2-5; 9 bases map to TRBD1. V gave up 9 bases and J gave up 5 bases; unmatched junction bases: 7. The CDR3 extends over 13 amino acids. The germline V gene has CDR1 SEHNR and CDR2 FQNEAQ (reference sequence). CDR3 sequence (DNA): TGTGCCAGATGGGACAGGGTAAGGGAGACCCAGTACTTC. As protein: CARWDRVRETQYF.

This clonotype was seen a handful of times. The CDR3 DNA sequence: TGTGCCAGCAGACCTCCCGGGACAGGGAGCACCGGGGAGCTGTTTTTT. This translates into CASRPPGTGSTGELFF. The genes are TRBV6-6 and TRBJ2-2, with TRBD1 identical over 9 bases. The CDR3 length is 16 residues. Losses at the gene ends were 6 bases for V and 4 bases for J; bases not matched to a gene: 9. The germline gives CDR1 MNHNY, CDR2 SVGAGI (reference sequence).

The J gene is TRBJ2-3, the V gene TRBV18; D is unresolved. The CDR3 contains 13 residues. V lost 2 bases and J 5 bases, leaving 8 bases between the germline ends. Germline V CDR1 and CDR2: KGHSH, LQKENI. The CDR3 protein is CASSPSIEDTQYF. CDR3 bases: TGTGCCAGCTCACCAAGCATCGAAGATACGCAGTATTTT.

This clonotype has only a few counts. The chain joins TRBV5-1 to TRBJ2-1, with 11 bases identical to TRBD1. From germline, CDR1 is SGHRS and CDR2 YFSETQ. CDR3 length: 15 residues. V shed 3 bases and J 9 bases; nucleotides not matched to a gene: 8. The CDR3 nucleotides are TGCGCCAGCAGCTCTGGACAGGGGGCGTTCATTGAGCAGTTCTTC. Its protein product is CASSSGQGAFIEQFF.

A few counts support this clonotype. The chain uses TRBV10-3 and TRBJ1-1; D possibly corresponds to TRBD1 (5 bases). V lost 4 bases and J 4 bases, leaving 13 bases between the germline ends. This CDR3 region has 14 residues. The germline V gene encodes CDR1 ENHRY and CDR2 SYGVKD. CDR3 in DNA: TGTGCCATCAGTGCGAGGGGAGAAAGCACTGAAGCTTTCTTT. Protein: CAISARGESTEAFF.

Notes on this clonotype: A read error is possible here, since a much larger clone lies one base away. The chain uses TRBV2 and TRBJ1-5; D is undetermined. The CDR3 is made up of 12 amino acids. CDR1 is SNHLY and CDR2 is FYNNEI in the germline V gene. CDR3: CASKGDVQPRHF. CDR3 DNA: TGTGCCAGTAAAGGAGATGTTCAGCCCCGGCATTTT.

A note on this clonotype: The junction shows a germline mismatch at one end, possibly a read error. This CDR3 is CASSYREGTYEQYF. The DNA of the CDR3 is TGTGCTAGCAGCTACAGGGAAGGGACCTACGAGCAGTACTTC. The gene calls are TRBV7-7 and TRBJ2-7, with a possible D match to TRBD1 (6 bases). This CDR3 has 14 residues. Germline CDR1 is SSHAT and CDR2 is FNYEAQ (reference sequence).

The chain employs TRBV6-2 or TRBV6-3 and TRBJ2-7; a possible D gene is TRBD1 (6 bases). V shed 4 bases and J shed 3 bases, with 19 bases lying between them. This CDR3 comprises 16 residues. Germline V gene lookup returns CDR1 MNHEY and CDR2 SVGEGT. CDR3 residues: CASSSLPGQPNYEQYF. The DNA of the CDR3 is TGTGCCAGCAGTTCTCTCCCGGGACAACCAAACTACGAGCAGTACTTC.

This clonotype was seen a handful of times. The chain has TRBV6-6 and TRBJ1-5; possible D gene TRBD1, 5 bases. V dropped 6 bases and J dropped 6 bases, with 18 bases sitting between them. Germline CDR1 MNHNY, CDR2 SVGAGI (reference sequence). The CDR3 sequence is 15 residues long. Here the CDR3 DNA reads TGTGCCAGCAGCCTAGGAGGGGCGCAGGCTCAGCCCCAGCATTTT. Protein: CASSLGGAQAQPQHF.

This clonotype was picked up a small number of times. The chain has TRBV4-2 and TRBJ2-7; TRBD2 aligns across 10 bases. The CDR3 totals 14 residues. In germline, CDR1 is LGHNA, CDR2 YNFKEQ. The V gene end was trimmed by 4 bases and the J gene end by 5 bases; junction bases not matched to a gene: 5. This chain's CDR3 is CASSPLAGDDEQYF. CDR3 nucleotides: TGTGCCAGCAGCCCTCTAGCGGGGGATGACGAGCAGTACTTC.

In the case of this clonotype: The junction does not match germline at one end; this may be a read error. The rearrangement joins TRBV10-3 to TRBJ2-6, with D possibly matching TRBD1 (6 bases). The CDR3 has 15 residues. CDR1 is ENHRY and CDR2 is SYGVKD in the germline V gene. The CDR3 loop is CAVRDGQSGANVLTF. In DNA, the CDR3 is TGTGCCGTCAGGGATGGACAGTCTGGGGCCAACGTCCTGACTTTC.

This clonotype showed up just a few times. CDR3 protein: CASTLRGISGNEQFF. CDR3 coding DNA: TGTGCCAGCACCCTTAGAGGTATTAGTGGGAATGAGCAGTTCTTC. The rearrangement joins TRBV2 to TRBJ2-1; D is undetermined. The CDR3 length is 15 residues. Trimming removed 7 bases from V and 7 bases from J, with 20 bases in between. Germline CDR1 SNHLY, CDR2 FYNNEI.

As regards this clonotype: A junction boundary mismatches the germline segment, possibly from a read error. The chain recombines TRBV29-1 with TRBJ2-3; 7 nucleotides line up with TRBD1. Germline lookup yields CDR1 SQVTM and CDR2 ANQGSEA. The CDR3 is 15 residues long. In DNA, the CDR3 is TGCGGCGTCGTGGGACAGCCCCCTAGCACAGATACGCAGTATTTT. Encoded protein: CGVVGQPPSTDTQYF.

The chain uses TRBV5-6 and TRBJ2-1; D might be TRBD1 (6 bases). The germline V and J ends were trimmed by 5 bases and 6 bases, with 18 bases remaining between them. Germline V CDR1 and CDR2: SGHDT, YYEEEE. The CDR3 covers 15 residues. For the CDR3, the DNA is TGTGCCAGCAGTGCACAGGGTGGTTTGGTCAATGAGCAGTTCTTC. It codes for CASSAQGGLVNEQFF.

This clonotype was detected a few times. The V and J genes are TRBV20-1 and TRBJ2-1; no clear D gene. Trimming left V 5 bases short and J 1 base short, with 15 bases between. This CDR3 has 15 residues. Germline assignment: CDR1 DFQATT and CDR2 SNEGSKA (reference sequence). CDR3 sequence reads: CSAAQHDLSYNEQFF. DNA of the CDR3: TGCAGTGCTGCGCAACATGACTTATCCTACAATGAGCAGTTCTTC.

The chain combines TRBV5-1 with TRBJ2-5, with 11 bases identical to TRBD2. This CDR3 comprises 17 residues. Trimming at V came to 0 bases and at J to 0 bases, leaving 4 bases not matched to a gene. The germline V gene has CDR1 SGHRS and CDR2 YFSETQ. CDR3 in amino acids: CASSLGLAGSYQETQYF. Here the CDR3 DNA reads TGCGCCAGCAGCTTGGGACTAGCGGGGTCGTACCAAGAGACCCAGTACTTC. Full variable domain (rest looked up from reference TRBV5-1 and TRBJ2-5): KAGVTQTPRYLIKTRGQQVTLSCSPISGHRSVSWYQQTPGQGLQFLFEYFSETQRNKGNFPGRFSGRQFSNSRSEMNVSTLELGDSALYLCASSLGLAGSYQETQYFGPGTRLLVL.

The chain links TRBV29-1 to TRBJ1-1; D remains ambiguous. This CDR3 has 14 residues. Germline CDR1 SQVTM, CDR2 ANQGSEA. Trimming stripped 4 bases from V and 0 bases from J, with 12 bases between. The CDR3 bases are TGCAGCGTTGTGGTAGGAGGCTTGAACACTGAAGCTTTCTTT. This encodes CSVVVGGLNTEAFF.

This sequence joins TRBV3-1 and TRBJ2-7; 8 positions agree with TRBD1. J gave up 5 bases and V 3 bases, and 9 bases lay outside the gene matches. The CDR3 is made up of 15 amino acids. Looked up from germline, CDR1 is LGHDT and CDR2 is YNNKEL (reference sequence). CDR3: CASSQTGQGIHEQYF. In DNA form, the CDR3 reads TGTGCCAGCAGCCAGACCGGACAGGGCATCCACGAGCAGTACTTC.

The rearrangement joins TRBV6-2 or TRBV6-3 to TRBJ2-6, with no clear D. The V and J ends lost 5 bases and 0 bases respectively, with 11 bases between them. Germline assignment: CDR1 MNHEY and CDR2 SVGEGT. This CDR3 is 16 amino acids long. The CDR3 loop is CASSPPAGSGANVLTF. DNA of the CDR3: TGTGCCAGCAGTCCCCCCGCCGGCTCTGGGGCCAACGTCCTGACTTTC.

The V gene is TRBV20-1, the J gene TRBJ1-6, with D possibly TRBD1 on 6 matching bases. The V end was cut by 5 bases, the J end by 7 bases, with 12 bases between. The germline CDR1 and CDR2 sequences are DFQATT and SNEGSKA (reference sequence). The length of the CDR3 is 13 residues. The CDR3 sequence: CSAGQGFNSPLHF. CDR3 DNA: TGCAGTGCTGGCCAGGGGTTCAATTCACCCCTCCACTTT.